This is a list of T cell receptor beta chains from one sample in a study of T cell clonotyping in hematopoietic cell transplantation. Sequenced by immunoSEQ multiplex PCR; TCRdb stores in-frame clones only, minus some. The profile covers about 36,000 clones, with approximately 89% appearing a single time and approximately 2% taken by the ten largest. Specimen: peripheral blood mononuclear cells. These receptors originate from a woman aged 40 to 49 in good health. Some clones in this sample may be carry-over from other donors' samples. Each CDR3 is given with its conserved first and last residue. Each record gives: J gene, V gene, clone size, D gene, CDR3 protein, CDR3 DNA. The D gene is left open where the match is weak. Only part of the rows carry a size: once, few, many, or a class if the clone is expanded.

>TRBJ2-7|TRBV5-4|NA|TRBD1
CASSLDRASYEQYF
TGTGCCAGCAGTTTAGACAGGGCCAGCTACGAGCAGTACTTC
>TRBJ2-7|TRBV6-5|NA|TRBD2
CASSYRGRDGQYF
TGTGCCAGCAGTTACCGGGGGAGGGACGGGCAGTACTTC
>TRBJ2-5|TRBV6-1|once|NA
CASSESLTAQETQYF
TGTGCCAGCAGTGAATCTCTGACAGCTCAAGAGACCCAGTACTTC
>TRBJ2-7|TRBV15|NA|NA
CATSRDQSQDGISYEQYF
TGTGCCACCAGCAGAGATCAAAGTCAGGATGGTATCTCCTACGAGCAGTACTTC
>TRBJ2-3|TRBV6-4|NA|NA
CASRPNSLGSTDTQYF
TGTGCCAGCAGGCCCAACTCCCTGGGAAGCACAGATACGCAGTATTTT
>TRBJ1-2|TRBV29-1|NA|NA
CSARGGEIRAGYGYTF
TGCAGCGCACGAGGGGGGGAAATTCGGGCGGGCTATGGCTACACCTTC
>TRBJ2-5|TRBV10-3|NA|TRBD1
CAIQSRQGTGETQYF
TGTGCCATCCAGAGTCGACAGGGAACGGGAGAGACCCAGTACTTC
>TRBJ2-7|TRBV30|NA|TRBD2
CAWGGLASYEQYF
TGTGCCTGGGGGGGACTAGCGAGCTACGAGCAGTACTTC
>TRBJ2-1|TRBV19|few|TRBD2
CASSTTSGSFNEQFF
TGTGCCAGTAGTACCACTAGCGGGAGTTTCAATGAGCAGTTCTTC
>TRBJ1-5|TRBV12-2|NA|NA
CASRPPRESLPYSNQPQHF
TGTGCAAGTCGCCCGCCGAGGGAGTCCCTACCCTATAGCAATCAGCCCCAGCATTTT
>TRBJ2-3|TRBV30|NA|NA
CAWSVHPGATDTQYF
TGTGCCTGGAGTGTACACCCGGGGGCCACAGATACGCAGTATTTT
>TRBJ2-3|TRBV28|NA|TRBD1
CASSLAGTGRTDTQYF
TGTGCCAGCAGTTTAGCCGGGACAGGGCGAACAGATACGCAGTATTTT
>TRBJ2-1|TRBV30|NA|NA
CAWNELGYNEQFF
TGTGCCTGGAACGAATTGGGGTACAATGAGCAGTTCTTC
>TRBJ1-2|TRBV4-1|NA|NA
CASSQSLYGYTF
TGCGCCAGCAGCCAATCCCTCTATGGCTACACCTTC
>TRBJ2-3|TRBV12-5|NA|TRBD1
CASGTGGVNTQYF
TGTGCTAGCGGGACAGGGGGCGTAAATACGCAGTATTTT
>TRBJ2-7|TRBV11-3|NA|TRBD1
CASSFSRGHEQYF
TGTGCCAGCAGCTTCAGCAGGGGGCACGAGCAGTACTTC
>TRBJ2-7|TRBV4-3|NA|NA
CASSQVRAIFYEQYF
TGCGCCAGCAGCCAAGTAAGAGCGATATTCTACGAGCAGTACTTC
>TRBJ2-2|TRBV19|NA|NA
CASSIGHRTGELFF
TGTGCCAGTAGTATCGGACACCGCACCGGGGAGCTGTTTTTT
>TRBJ2-3|TRBV11-2|once|TRBD2
CASSLDLAGGTDTQYF
TGTGCCAGCAGCTTAGATCTAGCGGGAGGAACAGATACGCAGTATTTT
>TRBJ1-4|TRBV29-1|NA|TRBD1
CSVTGQDNEKLFF
TGCAGCGTCACCGGACAGGATAATGAAAAACTGTTTTTT
>TRBJ1-2|TRBV12-5|NA|NA
CASGLEGFHGYTF
TGTGCTAGTGGTTTGGAAGGGTTCCATGGCTACACCTTC
>TRBJ1-5|TRBV19|NA|NA
CASSRRDGNQPQHF
TGTGCCAGTAGTAGGAGAGACGGCAATCAGCCCCAGCATTTT
>TRBJ1-2|TRBV11-2|NA|TRBD1
CASSSFAGGKDGYTF
TGTGCCAGCAGCTCGTTTGCAGGGGGGAAGGATGGCTACACCTTC
>TRBJ2-4|TRBV5-6|NA|TRBD2
CASSLGAGEGIQYF
TGTGCCAGCAGCTTGGGGGCCGGGGAGGGCATTCAGTACTTC
>TRBJ2-5|TRBV7-9|NA|TRBD2
CASSHRTSGGETQYF
TGTGCCAGCAGCCACCGGACTAGCGGGGGAGAGACCCAGTACTTC
>TRBJ1-4|TRBV19|NA|NA
CASTGRAEKLFF
TGTGCCAGTACCGGGAGGGCTGAAAAACTGTTTTTT
>TRBJ2-3|TRBV10-3|once|TRBD2
CAITRGTSNADTQYF
TGTGCCATCACCCGCGGGACTAGCAACGCAGATACGCAGTATTTT
>TRBJ2-5|TRBV7-9|NA|TRBD2
CASSAHGTSGSRSETQYF
TGTGCCAGCAGCGCACACGGGACTAGCGGGAGTAGGAGCGAGACCCAGTACTTC
>TRBJ2-7|TRBV7-8|NA|NA
CASSLQYEQYF
TGTGCCAGCAGCTTACAGTACGAGCAGTACTTC
>TRBJ2-2|TRBV4-1|NA|NA
CASSQDRSANTGELFF
TGCGCCAGCAGCCAAGATCGTAGTGCGAACACCGGGGAGCTGTTTTTT
>TRBJ1-2|TRBV11-2|NA|NA
CASVLGPHGYTF
TGTGCCAGTGTCCTGGGGCCGCATGGCTACACCTTC
>TRBJ2-1|TRBV11-3|NA|NA
CASSTLGGEQFF
TGTGCCAGCAGCACCCTCGGTGGTGAGCAGTTCTTC
>TRBJ2-7|TRBV9|NA|TRBD2
CASSVASGSSGYEQYF
TGTGCCAGCAGCGTCGCTAGCGGGAGCTCTGGGTACGAGCAGTACTTC
>TRBJ1-5|TRBV2|NA|NA
CASSPGPDQPQHF
TGTGCCAGCAGCCCCGGGCCTGATCAGCCCCAGCATTTT
>TRBJ2-7|TRBV25-1|NA|NA
CASSDYGEQYF
TGTGCCAGCAGTGACTACGGCGAGCAGTACTTC
>TRBJ2-6|TRBV5-4|NA|NA
CASSWEVRSGANVLTF
TGTGCCAGCAGCTGGGAGGTGCGCTCTGGGGCCAACGTCCTGACTTTC
>TRBJ2-7|TRBV11-2|NA|TRBD2
CASSLGTSGSSEQYF
TGTGCCAGCAGCTTAGGGACTAGCGGGAGCAGCGAGCAGTACTTC
>TRBJ1-5|TRBV7-3|NA|TRBD1
CASSLYGGTGGNQPQHF
TGTGCCAGCAGCTTATACGGCGGGACAGGGGGCAATCAGCCCCAGCATTTT
>TRBJ1-5|TRBV30|NA|NA
CAWSFGVAQLQHF
TGTGCCTGGAGTTTTGGGGTGGCCCAGCTCCAGCATTTT
>TRBJ2-7|TRBV5-1|NA|NA
CASSLEGGLSDEQYF
TGCGCCAGCAGCTTGGAAGGTGGTCTAAGCGACGAGCAGTACTTC
>TRBJ2-5|TRBV2|NA|NA
CASSGHEQETQYF
TGTGCCAGCAGTGGTCATGAACAAGAGACCCAGTACTTC
>TRBJ1-1|TRBV6-6|NA|NA
CASPDPAGSGAFF
TGTGCCAGCCCAGACCCCGCCGGGTCTGGGGCTTTCTTT
>TRBJ2-5|TRBV11-2|NA|NA
CASSLPTTGRTVLWTQYF
TGTGCCAGCAGCTTACCTACGACGGGGAGGACGGTGCTTTGGACCCAGTACTTC
>TRBJ2-2|TRBV6-5|NA|NA
CASSYEELTGELFF
TGTGCCAGCAGTTACGAGGAGCTCACCGGGGAGCTGTTTTTT
>TRBJ1-3|TRBV5-1|NA|NA
CASSLRQGGNTIYF
TGCGCCAGCAGCCTCCGACAAGGAGGAAACACCATATATTTT